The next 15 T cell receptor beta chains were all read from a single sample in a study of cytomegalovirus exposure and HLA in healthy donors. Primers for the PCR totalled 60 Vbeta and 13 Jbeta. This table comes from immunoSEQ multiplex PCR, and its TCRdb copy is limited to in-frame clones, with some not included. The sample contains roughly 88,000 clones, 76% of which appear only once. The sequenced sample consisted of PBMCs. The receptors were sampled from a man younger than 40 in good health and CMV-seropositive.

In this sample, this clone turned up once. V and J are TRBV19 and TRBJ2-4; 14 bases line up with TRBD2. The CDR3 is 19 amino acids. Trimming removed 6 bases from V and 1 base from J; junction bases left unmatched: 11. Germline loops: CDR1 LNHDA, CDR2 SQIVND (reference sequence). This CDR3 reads CASSLTSGRAGAAKNIQYF. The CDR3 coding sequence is TGTGCCAGTAGCTTGACTAGCGGGAGGGCCGGAGCGGCCAAAAACATTCAGTACTTC. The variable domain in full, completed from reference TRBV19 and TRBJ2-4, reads DGGITQSPKYLFRKEGQNVTLSCEQNLNHDAMYWYRQDPGQGLRLIYYSQIVNDFQKGDIAEGYSVSREKKESFPLTVTSAQKNPTAFYLCASSLTSGRAGAAKNIQYFGAGTRLSVL.

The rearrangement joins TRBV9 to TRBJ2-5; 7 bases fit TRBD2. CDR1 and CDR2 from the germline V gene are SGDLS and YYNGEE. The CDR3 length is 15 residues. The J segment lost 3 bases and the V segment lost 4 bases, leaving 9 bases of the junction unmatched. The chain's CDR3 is CASSSGTTEKETQYF. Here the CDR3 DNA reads TGTGCCAGCAGCAGCGGGACTACCGAAAAAGAGACCCAGTACTTC.

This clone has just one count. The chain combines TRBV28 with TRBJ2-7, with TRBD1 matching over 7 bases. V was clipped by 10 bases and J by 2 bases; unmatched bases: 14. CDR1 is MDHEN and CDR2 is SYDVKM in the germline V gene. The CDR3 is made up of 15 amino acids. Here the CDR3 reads CATNSQGTVAYEQYF. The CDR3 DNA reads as TGTGCCACCAACTCACAGGGGACAGTGGCCTACGAGCAGTACTTC.

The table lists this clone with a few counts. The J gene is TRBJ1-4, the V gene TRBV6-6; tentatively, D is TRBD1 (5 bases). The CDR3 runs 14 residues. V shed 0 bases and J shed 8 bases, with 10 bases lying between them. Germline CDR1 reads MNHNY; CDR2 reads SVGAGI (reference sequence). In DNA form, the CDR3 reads TGTGCCAGCAGTTACTCACAGGCAGGGGAAAAACTGTTTTTT. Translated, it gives CASSYSQAGEKLFF.

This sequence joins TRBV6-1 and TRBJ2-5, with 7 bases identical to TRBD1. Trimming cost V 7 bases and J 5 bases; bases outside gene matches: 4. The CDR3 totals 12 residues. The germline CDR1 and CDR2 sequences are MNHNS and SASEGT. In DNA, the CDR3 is TGTGCCAGCACTAACAGGGGCGAGACCCAGTACTTC. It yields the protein CASTNRGETQYF.

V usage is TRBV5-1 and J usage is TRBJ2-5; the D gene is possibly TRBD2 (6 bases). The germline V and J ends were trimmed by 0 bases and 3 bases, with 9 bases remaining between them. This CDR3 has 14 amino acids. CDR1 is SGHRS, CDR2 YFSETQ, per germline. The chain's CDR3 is CASSLVTSKETQYF. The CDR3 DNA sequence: TGCGCCAGCAGCTTGGTCACTAGCAAAGAGACCCAGTACTTC.

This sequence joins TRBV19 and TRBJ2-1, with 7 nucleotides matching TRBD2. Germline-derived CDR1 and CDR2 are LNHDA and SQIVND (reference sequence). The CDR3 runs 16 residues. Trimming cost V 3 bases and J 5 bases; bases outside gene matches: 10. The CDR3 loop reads CASSIPTSLPDNEQFF. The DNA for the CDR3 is TGTGCCAGTAGTATTCCGACTAGCTTGCCAGACAATGAGCAGTTCTTC.

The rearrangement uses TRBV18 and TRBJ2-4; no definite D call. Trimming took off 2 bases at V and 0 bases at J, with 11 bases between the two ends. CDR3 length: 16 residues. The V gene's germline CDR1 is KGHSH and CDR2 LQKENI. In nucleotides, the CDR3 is TGTGCCAGCTCACCAACCGCGCCGTTAGCCAAAAACATTCAGTACTTC. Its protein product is CASSPTAPLAKNIQYF.

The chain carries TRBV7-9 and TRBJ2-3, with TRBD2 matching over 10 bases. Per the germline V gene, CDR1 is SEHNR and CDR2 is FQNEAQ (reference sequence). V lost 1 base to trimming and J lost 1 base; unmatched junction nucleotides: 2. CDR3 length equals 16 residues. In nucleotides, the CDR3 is TGTGCCAGCAGCTTAGAGCTAGCGGGGGGCACAGATACGCAGTATTTT. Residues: CASSLELAGGTDTQYF.

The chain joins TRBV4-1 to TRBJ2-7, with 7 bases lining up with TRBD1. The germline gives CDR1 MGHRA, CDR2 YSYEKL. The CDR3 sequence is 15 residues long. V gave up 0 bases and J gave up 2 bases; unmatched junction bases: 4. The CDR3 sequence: CASSQDAGTAYEQYF. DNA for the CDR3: TGCGCCAGCAGCCAAGACGCCGGGACAGCCTACGAGCAGTACTTC.

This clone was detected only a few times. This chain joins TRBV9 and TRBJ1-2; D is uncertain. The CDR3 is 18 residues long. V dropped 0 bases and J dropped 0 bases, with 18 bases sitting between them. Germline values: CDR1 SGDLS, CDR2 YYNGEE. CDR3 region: CASSVAGIGRSTNYGYTF. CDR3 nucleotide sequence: TGTGCCAGCAGCGTAGCTGGAATTGGGAGGAGCACTAACTATGGCTACACCTTC.

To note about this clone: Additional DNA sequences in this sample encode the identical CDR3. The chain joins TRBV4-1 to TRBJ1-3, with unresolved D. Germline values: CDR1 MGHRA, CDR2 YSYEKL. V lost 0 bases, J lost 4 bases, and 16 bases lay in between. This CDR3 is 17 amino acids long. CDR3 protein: CASSQEGRAISGNTIYF. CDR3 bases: TGCGCCAGCAGCCAAGAAGGGAGGGCCATCTCCGGAAACACCATATATTTT.

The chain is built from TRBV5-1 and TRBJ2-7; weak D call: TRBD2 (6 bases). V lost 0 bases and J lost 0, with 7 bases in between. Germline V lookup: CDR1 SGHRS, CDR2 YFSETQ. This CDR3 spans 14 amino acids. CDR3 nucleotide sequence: TGCGCCAGCAGCTTGGGGGGACTCTCCTACGAGCAGTACGTC. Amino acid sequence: CASSLGGLSYEQYV.

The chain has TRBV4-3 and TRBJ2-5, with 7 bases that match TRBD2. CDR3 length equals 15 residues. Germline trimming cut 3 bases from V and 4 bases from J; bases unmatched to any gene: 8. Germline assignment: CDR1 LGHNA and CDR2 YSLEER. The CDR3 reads CASSQEAGSRETQYF. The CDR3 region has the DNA TGCGCCAGCAGCCAGGAAGCGGGAAGTCGAGAGACCCAGTACTTC.

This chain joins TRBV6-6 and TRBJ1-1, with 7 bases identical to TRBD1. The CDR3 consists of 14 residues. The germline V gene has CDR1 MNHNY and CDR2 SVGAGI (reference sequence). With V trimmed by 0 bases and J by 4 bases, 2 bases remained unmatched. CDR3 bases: TGTGCCAGCAGTTACTCTAGGGGGCTCACTGAAGCTTTCTTT. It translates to CASSYSRGLTEAFF.